The sequence of this T cell receptor beta chain was determined in a study of regulatory T cells in long-lasting Graves disease. Overall study findings and caveats: Patients with persistent disease showed a bias toward TRBV28, TRBJ1-2 and TRBJ2-5.

The time point was: newly diagnosed GD, antithyroid drugs for less than 3 months. TCR sequences were obtained from RNA taken from PBMCs. An endocrinology department located in Xi'an, China, was where the patients came from. Sequencing libraries for TCR beta were prepared with iRepertoire HTBI primers and Arm-PCR of CDR3 regions. As processed by the authors: Throughout the samples, researchers identified 62 TRBV and approximately 15 TRBJ segments. Each CDR3 protein is one row after TCRdb ran MiXCR on the multiplex PCR reads. The V and J calls and clone size are TCRdb's, not the authors'. This table holds more than 450,000 distinct CDR3 sequences, 12% found once. This clonotype was detected ten times or more. Its specificity is unknown. The ends were cut back, 3 bases at V and 5 bases at J, with 10 bases in the middle. Germline V gene sequence: CDR1 LNHDA, CDR2 SQIVND (reference sequence). CDR3 length: 13 residues.

This sample also appeared in a second study, on T cells in Graves' hyperthyroidism and ophthalmopathy. From that paper: Newly diagnosed hyperthyroidism, duration under 2 months, in patients aged 18 to 65.

V is TRBV19 and J is TRBJ1-2; D remains unclear. Sample: peripheral blood mononuclear cells (PBMCs), taken at new diagnosis, from a patient treated with antithyroid drugs. This TCR was sampled from a woman younger than 45 with Graves disease. The CDR3 loop is CASSIGRGYGYTF. The DNA for the CDR3 is TGTGCCAGTAGTATTGGACGGGGATATGGCTACACCTTC.